This T cell receptor beta chain was identified during a study of T cells after yellow fever vaccination. Study in general: Preparing low-cell-number fractions relied on SMART-Seq v4 Ultra Low Input.

Findings of the study overall: There was a possibility that FACS-sorted repertoires contained abundant clonotypes contaminating from the bulk population.

V was pared by 0 bases and J by 13 bases, with 5 bases of the junction left unmatched. The CDR3 is made up of 11 amino acids. The germline V gene encodes CDR1 DFQATT and CDR2 SNEGSKA (reference sequence). The table lists this clonotype with a few counts. Its antigen is still unknown. TCRdb processed the 5' RACE reads anew with MiXCR; each CDR3 protein has one entry. The profile shows a few hundred thousand distinct CDR3 sequences, around 6.8% of them singletons. The source was PBMCs, collected about 49 days after the first yellow fever vaccination. The source is a man younger than 35 who received the YFV17D yellow fever vaccine. The chain recombines TRBV20-1 with TRBJ2-5; TRBD1 aligns across 7 bases. CDR3 amino acids: CSARDLGGRYF. In DNA form, the CDR3 reads TGCAGTGCTAGAGATCTAGGGGGCCGGTACTTC.